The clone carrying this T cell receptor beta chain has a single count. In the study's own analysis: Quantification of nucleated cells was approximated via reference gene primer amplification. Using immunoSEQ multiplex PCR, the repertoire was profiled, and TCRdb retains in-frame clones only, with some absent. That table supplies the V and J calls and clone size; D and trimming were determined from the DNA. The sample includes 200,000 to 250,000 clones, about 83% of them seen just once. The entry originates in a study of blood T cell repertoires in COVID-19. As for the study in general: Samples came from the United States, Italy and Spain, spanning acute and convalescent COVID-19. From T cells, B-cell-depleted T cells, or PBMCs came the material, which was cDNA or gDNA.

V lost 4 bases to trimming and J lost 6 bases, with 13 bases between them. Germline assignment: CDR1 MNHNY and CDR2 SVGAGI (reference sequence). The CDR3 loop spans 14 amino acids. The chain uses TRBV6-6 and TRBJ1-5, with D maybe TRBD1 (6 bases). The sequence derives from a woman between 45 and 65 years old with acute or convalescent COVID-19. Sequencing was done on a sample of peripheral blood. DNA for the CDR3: TGTGCCAGCAGTTCCGGGGAGGGGGGTCAGCCCCAGCATTTT. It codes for CASSSGEGGQPQHF.